This passage covers 5 T cell receptor beta chains from one sample sequenced in a study of shared clonotypes between healthy human individuals. Some clones are missing from TCRdb's copy, which holds only in-frame ones; the method was immunoSEQ multiplex PCR. This sample has some 1 million clones, with around 75% found just once. The sequenced sample consisted of memory CD4+ T cells sorted from blood. Subset specified: CD45RA-negative fraction. All receptors come from a man between 18 and 35 years old in good health.

This clone occurred once. The rearrangement joins TRBV19 to TRBJ2-6; D not resolved. CDR1 LNHDA and CDR2 SQIVND come from the germline V gene (reference sequence). Trimming stripped 7 bases from V and 0 bases from J, with 13 bases between. The CDR3 has 16 residues. The CDR3 loop is CASTPALSSGANVLTF. CDR3 nucleotide sequence: TGTGCCAGTACTCCAGCGCTAAGCTCTGGGGCCAACGTCCTGACTTTC. The full variable domain, rest sourced from reference TRBV19 and TRBJ2-6, is DGGITQSPKYLFRKEGQNVTLSCEQNLNHDAMYWYRQDPGQGLRLIYYSQIVNDFQKGDIAEGYSVSREKKESFPLTVTSAQKNPTAFYLCASTPALSSGANVLTFGAGSRLTVL.

This clone appeared a few times. This chain uses TRBV11-2 with TRBJ1-1; 9 bases match TRBD1. V lost 1 base to trimming and J lost 8 bases; unmatched junction nucleotides: 5. Germline V gives CDR1 SGHAT, CDR2 FQNNGV. The CDR3 extends over 14 amino acids. The CDR3 reads CASSLAGTGHEAFF. For the CDR3, the DNA is TGTGCCAGCAGCTTAGCTGGGACAGGGCACGAAGCTTTCTTT.

This clone was recorded a few times. The chain couples TRBV28 to TRBJ1-5, with a tentative D call TRBD1 (5 bases). Germline assignment: CDR1 MDHEN and CDR2 SYDVKM. With 6 bases removed from V and 5 bases from J, the gap between germline ends came to 11 bases. This CDR3 spans 13 amino acids. The CDR3 spells CASRLVGHQPQHF. The DNA for the CDR3 is TGTGCCAGCAGACTAGTGGGGCATCAGCCCCAGCATTTT.

The chain links TRBV28 to TRBJ1-5, with D unresolved. V lost 4 bases, J lost 0 bases, and 10 bases lay in between. The germline V gene encodes CDR1 MDHEN and CDR2 SYDVKM. This CDR3 comprises 15 residues. CDR3 region: CASSSGPLSNQPQHF. The CDR3 DNA follows: TGTGCCAGCAGTTCCGGCCCACTTAGCAATCAGCCCCAGCATTTT.

The V call is TRBV18, the J call TRBJ2-3; 7 bases agree with TRBD1. V lost 4 bases, J lost 2 bases, and 6 bases stayed unmatched. Germline V gene data show CDR1 as KGHSH and CDR2 as LQKENI. This CDR3 has 15 residues. This chain's CDR3 is CASSRHGQVTDTQYF. CDR3 DNA: TGTGCCAGCTCACGCCATGGACAGGTCACAGATACGCAGTATTTT.